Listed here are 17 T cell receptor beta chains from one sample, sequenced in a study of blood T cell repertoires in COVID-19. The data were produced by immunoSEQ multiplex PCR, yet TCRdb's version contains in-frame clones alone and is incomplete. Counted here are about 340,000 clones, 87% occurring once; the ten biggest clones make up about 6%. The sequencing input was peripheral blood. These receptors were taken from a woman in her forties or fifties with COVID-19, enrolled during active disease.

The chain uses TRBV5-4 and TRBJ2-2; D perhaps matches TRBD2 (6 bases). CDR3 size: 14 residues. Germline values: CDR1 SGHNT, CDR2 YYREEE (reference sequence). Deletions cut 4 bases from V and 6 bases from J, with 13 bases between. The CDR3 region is CASSLRLGSGELFF. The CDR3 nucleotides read TGTGCCAGCAGCCTACGACTAGGATCCGGGGAGCTGTTTTTT.

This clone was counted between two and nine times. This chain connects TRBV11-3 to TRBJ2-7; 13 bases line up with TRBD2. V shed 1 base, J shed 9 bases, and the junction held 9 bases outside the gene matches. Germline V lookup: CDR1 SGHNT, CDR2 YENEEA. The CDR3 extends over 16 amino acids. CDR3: CASSLGALAGGPPQYF. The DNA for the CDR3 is TGTGCCAGCAGCTTAGGTGCACTAGCGGGAGGGCCGCCGCAGTACTTC.

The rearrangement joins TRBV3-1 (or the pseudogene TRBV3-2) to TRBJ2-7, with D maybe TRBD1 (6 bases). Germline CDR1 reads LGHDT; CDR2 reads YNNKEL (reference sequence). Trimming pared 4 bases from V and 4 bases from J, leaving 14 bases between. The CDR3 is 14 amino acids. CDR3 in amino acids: CASSRGTIRYEQYF. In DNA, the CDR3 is TGTGCCAGCAGCCGGGGGACAATTCGGTACGAGCAGTACTTC.

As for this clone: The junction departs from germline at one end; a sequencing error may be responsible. In nucleotides, the CDR3 is TGTGCCAGCAGGTTAGCAGGGGCGTCGAACACCGGGGAGCTGTTTTTT. Translating gives CASRLAGASNTGELFF. The rearrangement uses TRBV7-8 and TRBJ2-2, with a tentative D call TRBD1 (6 bases). This CDR3 is 16 amino acids long. Germline V gene data show CDR1 as SGHVS and CDR2 as FQNEAQ.

The chain's CDR3 is CASSLAHSEQFF. The DNA of the CDR3 is TGTGCCAGCAGCTTGGCGCACTCTGAGCAGTTCTTC. The chain combines TRBV5-6 with TRBJ2-1; D unclear. This CDR3 has 12 amino acids. Trimming took off 0 bases at V and 9 bases at J, with 7 bases between the two ends. CDR1 SGHDT and CDR2 YYEEEE come from the germline V gene.

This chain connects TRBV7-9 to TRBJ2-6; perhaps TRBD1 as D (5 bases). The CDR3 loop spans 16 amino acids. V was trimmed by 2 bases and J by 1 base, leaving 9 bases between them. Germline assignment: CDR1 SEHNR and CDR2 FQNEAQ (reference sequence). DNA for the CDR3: TGTGCCAGCAGCTTAAGGGGCGCTTCTGGGGCCAACGTCCTGACTTTC. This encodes CASSLRGASGANVLTF.

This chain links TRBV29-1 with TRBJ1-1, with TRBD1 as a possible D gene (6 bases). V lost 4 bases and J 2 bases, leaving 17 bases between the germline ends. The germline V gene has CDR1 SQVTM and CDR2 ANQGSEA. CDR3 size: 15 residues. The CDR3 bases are TGCAGCGTTGGTAACCGGACAGCAACAAACACTGAAGCTTTCTTT. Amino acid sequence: CSVGNRTATNTEAFF.

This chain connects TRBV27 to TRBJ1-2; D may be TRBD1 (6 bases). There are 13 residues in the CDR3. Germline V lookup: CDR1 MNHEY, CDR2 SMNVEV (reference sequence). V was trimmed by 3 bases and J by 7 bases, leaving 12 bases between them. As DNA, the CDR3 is TGTGCCAGCAGTTTCCGAAACAGGGCTGGCTACACCTTC. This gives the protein CASSFRNRAGYTF.

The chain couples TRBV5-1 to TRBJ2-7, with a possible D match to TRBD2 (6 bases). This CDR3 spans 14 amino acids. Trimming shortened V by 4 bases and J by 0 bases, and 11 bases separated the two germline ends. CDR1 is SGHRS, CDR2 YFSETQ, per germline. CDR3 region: CASSRDSPSYEQYF. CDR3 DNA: TGCGCCAGCAGCCGGGACTCTCCCTCCTACGAGCAGTACTTC.

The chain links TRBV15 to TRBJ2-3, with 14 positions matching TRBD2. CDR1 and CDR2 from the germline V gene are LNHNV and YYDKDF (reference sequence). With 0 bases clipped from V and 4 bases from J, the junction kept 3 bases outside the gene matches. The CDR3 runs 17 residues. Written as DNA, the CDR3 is TGTGCCACCAGCAGAGAAGGGACTAGCGGGAGTGCAGATACGCAGTATTTT. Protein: CATSREGTSGSADTQYF.

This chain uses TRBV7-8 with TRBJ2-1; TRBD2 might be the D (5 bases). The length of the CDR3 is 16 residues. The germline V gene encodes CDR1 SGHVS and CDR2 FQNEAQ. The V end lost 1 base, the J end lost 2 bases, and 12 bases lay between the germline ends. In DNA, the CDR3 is TGTGCCAGCAGCTTAGGTGATCCGCGGGCCTACAATGAGCAGTTCTTC. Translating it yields CASSLGDPRAYNEQFF.

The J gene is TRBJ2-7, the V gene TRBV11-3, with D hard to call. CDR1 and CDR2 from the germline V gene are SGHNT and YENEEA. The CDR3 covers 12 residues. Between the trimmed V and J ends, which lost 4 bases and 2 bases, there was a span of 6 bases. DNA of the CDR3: TGTGCCAGCAGCTCCCGTACCTACGAGCAGTACTTC. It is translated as CASSSRTYEQYF.

Here the CDR3 DNA reads TGCGCCAGCAGCCAAGTGGGACTTATCACAGATACGCAGTATTTT. Translation: CASSQVGLITDTQYF. V usage is TRBV4-1 and J usage is TRBJ2-3; D is perhaps TRBD2 (6 bases). The CDR3 is 15 amino acids. V lost 1 base and J lost 2, with 10 bases in between. Germline V gene data show CDR1 as MGHRA and CDR2 as YSYEKL.

The CDR3 spells CAIRGGDGYTF. CDR3 sequence (DNA): TGTGCCATCAGGGGCGGGGATGGCTACACCTTC. The chain is built from TRBV10-3 and TRBJ1-2, with no clear D. This CDR3 contains 11 residues. The V gene lost 6 bases and the J gene lost 6 bases, with 8 bases spanning the gap. CDR1 is ENHRY and CDR2 is SYGVKD in the germline V gene.

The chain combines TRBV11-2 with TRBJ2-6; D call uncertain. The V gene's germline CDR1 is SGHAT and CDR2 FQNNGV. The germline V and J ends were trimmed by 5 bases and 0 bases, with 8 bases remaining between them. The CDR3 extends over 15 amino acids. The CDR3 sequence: CASSQVSSGANVLTF. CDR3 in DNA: TGTGCCAGCAGCCAAGTTAGCTCTGGGGCCAACGTCCTGACTTTC.

In nucleotides, the CDR3 is TGTGCCACCGGGGCACTAGAGACCCAGTACTTC. It yields the protein CATGALETQYF. The V call is TRBV24-1, the J call TRBJ2-5; D might be TRBD1 (5 bases). The CDR3 has 11 residues. Trimming cost V 9 bases and J 4 bases, with 8 bases left between them. Germline V gene sequence: CDR1 KGHDR, CDR2 SFDVKD.

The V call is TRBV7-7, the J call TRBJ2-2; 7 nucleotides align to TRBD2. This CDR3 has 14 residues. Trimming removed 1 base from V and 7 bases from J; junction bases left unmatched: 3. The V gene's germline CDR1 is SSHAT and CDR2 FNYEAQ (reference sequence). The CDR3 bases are TGTGCCAGCAGCTTAGGCGGGAGAGGCGGGGAGCTGTTTTTT. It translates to CASSLGGRGGELFF.